Listed below are T cell receptor beta chains from one sample, sequenced in a study of T cell responses to AZD1222 COVID-19 vaccine. This table comes from immunoSEQ multiplex PCR, and its TCRdb copy is limited to in-frame clones, with some not included. In the table there are about 92,000 clones, roughly 90% of which are singletons. The sequenced sample was peripheral blood, obtained on day 0 of AZD1222 vaccination. These receptors all come from an adult in good health. The CDR3 runs from the conserved cysteine through the conserved F or W. D genes are given only for firm matches. Size tells how often a clone was seen (once, few, many) or the class of an expanded clone, and some rows leave it out.

size: -; D: -; J: TRBJ1-5; V: TRBV9; CDR3: CASSVGEPGANQPQHF; DNA: TGTGCCAGCAGCGTAGGTGAGCCGGGAGCCAATCAGCCCCAGCATTTT
size: once; D: TRBD2; J: TRBJ2-2; V: TRBV29-1; CDR3: CSVETATSGNPGELFF; DNA: TGCAGCGTTGAAACTGCGACTAGCGGGAATCCCGGGGAGCTGTTTTTT
size: -; D: -; J: TRBJ2-5; V: TRBV6-5; CDR3: CASSYSRGVETQYF; DNA: TGTGCCAGCAGTTACTCGCGCGGGGTTGAGACCCAGTACTTC
size: once; D: TRBD1; J: TRBJ1-2; V: TRBV12-3/TRBV12-4; CDR3: CASSEDRVYGYTF; DNA: TGTGCCAGCAGTGAGGACAGGGTCTATGGCTACACCTTC
size: -; D: -; J: TRBJ1-5; V: TRBV5-1; CDR3: CASSPGQFNQPQHF; DNA: TGCGCCAGCAGCCCTGGGCAGTTCAATCAGCCCCAGCATTTT
size: -; D: -; J: TRBJ1-5; V: TRBV28; CDR3: CASRGLGVPQHF; DNA: TGTGCCAGCAGGGGCCTGGGAGTCCCCCAGCATTTT
size: -; D: TRBD1; J: TRBJ1-3; V: TRBV5-1; CDR3: CASSRDSSSGNTIYF; DNA: TGCGCCAGCAGCAGGGACAGTTCCTCTGGAAACACCATATATTTT
size: -; D: -; J: TRBJ1-5; V: TRBV10-3; CDR3: CAISVGEENQPQHF; DNA: TGTGCCATCAGTGTTGGAGAGGAAAATCAGCCCCAGCATTTT
size: -; D: -; J: TRBJ2-1; V: TRBV24-1; CDR3: CATAEGYNEQFF; DNA: TGTGCCACCGCAGAGGGGTACAATGAGCAGTTCTTC
size: -; D: -; J: TRBJ2-5; V: TRBV5-6; CDR3: CASSLKQGGETQYF; DNA: TGTGCCAGCAGCTTGAAACAGGGTGGCGAGACCCAGTACTTC
size: -; D: TRBD2; J: TRBJ2-2; V: TRBV15; CDR3: CATSRAELAGSGELFF; DNA: TGTGCCACCAGCAGAGCCGAGCTAGCGGGTTCCGGGGAGCTGTTTTTT
size: -; D: -; J: TRBJ2-1; V: TRBV9; CDR3: CASSVLLWGAGEQFF; DNA: TGTGCCAGCAGCGTACTTTTATGGGGGGCCGGTGAGCAGTTCTTC
size: few; D: -; J: TRBJ2-2; V: TRBV11-1; CDR3: CASSLRRRELFF; DNA: TGTGCCAGCAGCTTGAGGCGTAGGGAGCTGTTTTTT
size: -; D: TRBD2; J: TRBJ2-1; V: TRBV24-1; CDR3: CATSDFGGRSDEQFF; DNA: TGTGCCACCAGTGATTTCGGCGGGAGGTCCGATGAGCAGTTCTTC
size: once; D: -; J: TRBJ2-1; V: TRBV4-1; CDR3: CASSVGPVSYNEQFF; DNA: TGCGCCAGCAGCGTAGGCCCGGTCTCCTACAATGAGCAGTTCTTC
size: -; D: -; J: TRBJ2-2; V: TRBV7-8; CDR3: CASSLLSGAIGELFF; DNA: TGTGCCAGCAGCTTATTATCCGGCGCGATCGGGGAGCTGTTTTTT
size: -; D: -; J: TRBJ2-3; V: TRBV14; CDR3: CASSHISDTQYF; DNA: TGTGCCAGCAGCCATATCTCCGATACGCAGTATTTT
size: few; D: -; J: TRBJ1-2; V: TRBV29-1; CDR3: CSVENDRYTF; DNA: TGCAGCGTTGAGAACGATCGCTACACCTTC
size: -; D: TRBD2; J: TRBJ2-5; V: TRBV24-1; CDR3: CATSEGTSSQETQYF; DNA: TGTGCCACCAGTGAGGGGACTAGCAGCCAAGAGACCCAGTACTTC
size: -; D: TRBD1; J: TRBJ1-5; V: TRBV24-1; CDR3: CATSDSGGYSNQPQHF; DNA: TGTGCCACCAGTGATTCAGGGGGATATAGCAATCAGCCCCAGCATTTT
size: -; D: TRBD2; J: TRBJ2-1; V: TRBV5-6; CDR3: CASSSLASGSSYNEQFF; DNA: TGTGCCAGCAGCTCTCTGGCTAGCGGGAGCTCCTACAATGAGCAGTTCTTC
size: -; D: -; J: TRBJ1-4; V: TRBV6-5; CDR3: CASRAVGEKLFF; DNA: TGTGCCAGCAGAGCAGTGGGGGAAAAACTGTTTTTT
size: -; D: -; J: TRBJ1-5; V: TRBV9; CDR3: CASSAHGQQPQHF; DNA: TGTGCCAGCAGCGCTCATGGGCAGCAGCCCCAGCATTTT
size: -; D: TRBD2; J: TRBJ2-7; V: TRBV7-9; CDR3: CASSSERGYEQYF; DNA: TGTGCCAGCAGCTCCGAGCGGGGGTACGAGCAGTACTTC
size: -; D: -; J: TRBJ2-3; V: TRBV10-3; CDR3: CAMGLDTQYF; DNA: TGTGCCATGGGCCTTGATACGCAGTATTTT
size: -; D: TRBD2; J: TRBJ2-7; V: TRBV9; CDR3: CASSASGSAAPPYEQYF; DNA: TGTGCCAGCAGCGCTAGCGGGAGTGCCGCCCCCCCCTACGAGCAGTACTTC
size: -; D: -; J: TRBJ2-1; V: TRBV5-5; CDR3: CASSSRTNSQFF; DNA: TGTGCCAGCAGCTCGAGGACTAACTCACAGTTCTTC
size: -; D: TRBD1; J: TRBJ1-6; V: TRBV4-3; CDR3: CASSQVGQGGSPLHF; DNA: TGCGCCAGCAGCCAAGTAGGACAGGGGGGATCACCCCTCCACTTT